A selection of T cell receptor beta chains follows, all from one sample in a study of T cell changes during pregnancy in multiple sclerosis. Measured with immunoSEQ multiplex PCR; TCRdb has only the in-frame clones, and not every one. Among roughly 38,000 clones, around 90% were seen once, and the ten largest hold over 0.65%. Source: CD4+ T cells from peripheral blood mononuclear cells, taken in the second trimester of pregnancy. The receptors originated from a female donor in good health, enrolled as a control in a pregnancy study. CDR3s include the opening cysteine and the closing phenylalanine or tryptophan. The D gene is left open where the match is weak. Part of the rows lack a size; the others show once, few, many or a class for expanded clones.

j_gene	v_gene	abundance	d_gene	CDR3aa	CDR3nt
TRBJ1-5	TRBV19	.	.	CASSGSGQPQHF	TGTGCCAGTAGCGGGTCGGGTCAGCCCCAGCATTTT
TRBJ2-1	TRBV7-3	once	TRBD2	CASSSSTSGARNEQFF	TGTGCCAGCAGCTCTTCGACTAGCGGGGCTCGGAATGAGCAGTTCTTC
TRBJ2-7	TRBV4-2	.	.	CASSQVASVYEQYF	TGTGCCAGCAGCCAAGTGGCTAGCGTCTACGAGCAGTACTTC
TRBJ2-1	TRBV9	few	TRBD2	CASSVGTSENEQFF	TGTGCCAGCAGCGTAGGGACTAGCGAAAATGAGCAGTTCTTC
TRBJ1-2	TRBV29-1	.	.	CSVEKSGYGYTF	TGCAGCGTTGAGAAGTCGGGCTATGGCTACACCTTC
TRBJ1-2	TRBV10-3	.	TRBD1	CAISRGRIDYGYTF	TGTGCCATCAGCAGGGGGCGAATCGACTATGGCTACACCTTC
TRBJ2-5	TRBV7-2	.	TRBD1	CASSPSPLGQGLGETQYF	TGTGCCAGCAGCCCGAGCCCCCTCGGACAGGGGCTGGGAGAGACCCAGTACTTC
TRBJ1-2	TRBV4-1	.	TRBD1	CATTGTGSPNYGYTF	TGCGCCACAACCGGGACAGGGTCCCCTAACTATGGCTACACCTTC
TRBJ1-1	TRBV4-2	once	.	CASSQDSGKNTEAFF	TGTGCCAGCAGCCAAGACTCGGGAAAGAACACTGAAGCTTTCTTT
TRBJ1-2	TRBV7-2	.	TRBD1	CASSQRKPTGQGPIGYTF	TGTGCCAGCAGCCAACGGAAACCAACGGGACAGGGGCCTATCGGCTACACCTTC
TRBJ1-2	TRBV7-6	.	.	CASSLARREGYTF	TGTGCCAGCAGCTTAGCGCGGCGGGAAGGCTACACCTTC
TRBJ2-1	TRBV6-6	.	.	CASSYGGRNEQFF	TGTGCCAGCAGTTACGGGGGCCGGAATGAGCAGTTCTTC